Listed here is a single T cell receptor beta chain. Its binding antigen is unknown. It has no much larger one-base neighbor in the sample; base qualities were not kept. The data derive from a study of vaccination and CD4 T cells after COVID-19 (dated 2022 in TCRdb). Background on the whole study: Convalescent patients had a positive SARS-CoV-2 result on nasal swab PCR, and of these patients, several had mild disease and one had severe disease. Six males and four females were included in the convalescent cohort, with two Hispanic individuals, seven Caucasians, two Asians and one multiracial person represented. Post-vaccine blood samples were taken a median of about 72 days after the second vaccine dose, with a range of about 12 to 250 days. The spike-specific CD4+ TCR repertoire was compared before and after mRNA vaccination in approximately 9 COVID-19 convalescent patients and a handful of infection-naive healthy vaccine recipients. For stimulating the cultures, overlapping spike peptide pools were used, derived from SARS-CoV-2 as well as from the common cold coronaviruses HCoV-NL63, HCoV-OC43 and HCoV-229E. Two doses of either the Pfizer-BioNTech BNT162b2 vaccine (n=8) or the Moderna mRNA-1273 vaccine (n=2) were administered to participants. In control cultures, a CEFX viral epitope pool was used as positive control, an HIV-1 Nef peptide pool was used as negative control, or no peptide was added. Post-COVID blood samples were collected from convalescent patients a median of around 100 days after diagnosis, with a range of roughly 30 to 161 days. Beyond this particular receptor, the publication reports: Nearly all vaccine-specific clones in convalescent patients (304 of 307) were mono-reactive for SARS-CoV-2 spike rather than cross-reactive with common cold coronaviruses. The median count of SARS-CoV-2-reactive clonotypes went up from about 23 after infection to 35 to 40 after vaccination, although the change was not significant. In convalescent patients, a median around 86% of post-vaccine SARS-CoV-2-reactive clones were detected only after vaccination, suggesting vaccine-specific priming. Relatively few convalescent patients were included in the study, and early timepoints after natural infection were not analyzed.

The treatment or condition tag for this specimen amounts to: approximately 11-day PBMC culture with coronavirus spike peptide pools or control peptides (ViraFEST assay). The ViraFEST assay, used in the study, expanded antigen-specific T cells with peptide pools and then identified the expanded clonotypes through TCR sequencing. The convalescent patients' positive SARS-CoV-2 PCR tests fell between March and December 2020, which was before the Alpha, Beta and Delta variants emerged in the United States. PBMCs were cultured at around 2 million per well in IMDM supplemented with around 5% human AB serum and around 10 IU/ml IL-2, with approximately 10 ug/ml peptide pools added. On days 3 and 7, half of the culture medium was replaced with fresh IL-2-containing medium. After less than twelve days of culture, CD4+ T cells were isolated by negative selection with the EasySep CD4+ T cell isolation kit. PBMCs were separated from whole blood using Ficoll-Paque Plus gradient centrifugation and then either used fresh or cryopreserved at -140C. Culture conditions were generally each tested in triplicate wells.

V loses 4 bases of germline sequence and J loses 7 bases, and the interval between the two ends is 20 bases. The CDR3 covers 16 residues, taking in both the cysteine and the phenylalanine. CDR3 DNA only is kept here, 48 bases in frame from base 1. Library prep was done by PCR. TCR sequencing of DNA from cultured CD4+ T cells used the Oncomine TCR Beta short-read assay at the Johns Hopkins FTIC core. The QIAamp micro DNA kit was used to extract genomic DNA from the cultured CD4+ T cells. Oncomine TCR Beta libraries made from cultured CD4+ T cells were pooled using unique dual indexes and sequenced on an Illumina iSeq 100. Concerning the study's data processing: Non-productive sequences were removed, and CDR3s not starting with C, not ending with F or W, or shorter than 7 amino acids were discarded. Antigen-specific clonotypes were identified with the MANAFEST web application by comparing peptide-stimulated wells with reference and other culture wells. Positive clones required FDR below 0.05, an odds ratio above 5, and productive frequency above 0.1% in at least two of three replicate wells. A clonotype was classed as cross-reactive if the clonotype showed significant expansion both in SARS-CoV-2 spike wells and in at least one common cold coronavirus spike condition. CDR3 homology was assessed with Levenshtein distances (stringdist) and unrooted phylogenetic trees (ape) in R version 3.6.1. In TCRdb, the public reads were trimmed at Q25 with fastp and aligned with MiXCR, with productive beta chains retained. Each CDR3 protein appears once, grouped with its most common genes and DNA. TCRdb's processing, not the authors' own work, is the source of the V and J calls. The sample includes 15,000 to 19,000 distinct CDR3 sequences, with 40% to 45% observed a single time. The top ten hold 20% of the sample.

The source of this sequence is a human donor with COVID-19. This receptor chain uses TRBV12-3 or TRBV12-4 and TRBJ1-5, with TRBD1 tentatively as D gene (6 bases match). Sample: cultured CD4+ T cells from blood. The encoded CDR3 is CASSSPTSGHKQPQHF. The sequence in DNA is TGTGCCAGCAGTTCACCAACCTCGGGACACAAACAGCCCCAGCATTTT.